The clone carrying this T cell receptor (beta chain) appeared a few times. Its specificity is unknown. The sample carries other DNA sequences with the same CDR3. This record belongs to a study of cytomegalovirus exposure and HLA in healthy donors. Germline CDR1 and CDR2: SGHVS and FQNEAQ. CDR3 length: 14 residues. V was pared by 5 bases and J by 4 bases, with 4 bases of the junction left unmatched. Primers: 60 Vbeta forward and 13 Jbeta reverse. Sequenced by immunoSEQ multiplex PCR; TCRdb stores in-frame clones only, minus some. The data hold around 130,000 clones, with approximately 74% observed a single time. Despite likely unrecorded immune exposures, the donors were nominally healthy at the time of sampling. Study-level results: The HLA-A and HLA-B alleles of most subjects were reportedly predicted accurately from TCR beta sequences. The study listed about 150 cytomegalovirus-associated TCR beta chains.

The TCR originated in a man in his forties or fifties in good health and CMV-seropositive. Sample: PBMCs. The chain employs TRBV7-8 and TRBJ1-1, with 10 bases identical to TRBD1. CDR3 sequence (DNA): TGTGCCAGCAGCCTAAGGGACAGGGGCACTGAAGCTTTCTTT. This encodes CASSLRDRGTEAFF.